This TCR beta chain derives from a study of cytomegalovirus exposure and HLA in healthy donors (dated 2017 in TCRdb). Background for the entire study: An earlier analysis of roughly 610 of the donors reported 250 to 350 Gb of sequence data and 117 million unique TCR beta sequences obtained from about 180 million T cells. About 280 gigabases of sequencing data and around 90 million unique TCR sequences made up an early release that covered over 550 HLA-typed donors. Among the roughly 390 genotyped donors, under 90% belonged to the genetic ancestry cluster associated with self-reported Caucasian donors. The study aimed to test whether cataloging public T cell receptors could reveal signatures of past pathogen exposure. The T cell repertoires of several hundred subjects were profiled by immunosequencing and related to cytomegalovirus serostatus. Besides the first cohort of around 670 subjects, a separate validation cohort made up of 90 to 150 different subjects was used. To predict cytomegalovirus infection status, the study brought together high-throughput TCR immunosequencing, statistical association of individual TCRs with disease status, and machine learning. To study patterns of TCR occurrence, a later analysis re-analyzed previously published TCR beta repertoires from 666 donors and added high-resolution HLA genotyping. In the later analysis, no new phenotypic data were used to find candidate immune exposures; instead, reliance was placed on TCR beta sequences and their occurrence across donors. In an earlier analysis of 587 of the donors, high-throughput TCR beta sequencing was used to judge whether each TCR beta V gene segment behaved as functional or pseudogenic. Donor age, sex, ethnicity and CMV serostatus were collected together with the repertoire data. Genome-wide SNP genotypes for about 60% of the 666 donors were used in a later genetic analysis, which treated that subset as a discovery cohort. Every repertoire in the discovery cohort had been generated on one and the same sequencing platform. Class I and class II HLA loci were covered by the typing at four-digit resolution. Typing coverage differed by locus: A, B, C, DRB1 and DQB1 were typed in roughly 620-630 donors, DQA1 in 522, DPA1 in 600 to 610, and DPB1 in just under 480. Roughly five DR-DQ haplotypes were treated as single units for association and clustering because of strong linkage in the cohort. On average, around 200,000 unique TCR beta nucleotide sequences were sequenced per donor among some 430 genotyped donors of the cohort, with 15% to 20% of those sequences being non-productive.

The method was the immunoSEQ multiplex PCR assay. A mixture of 60 forward primers for TCR Vbeta segments and 13 reverse primers for TCR Jbeta segments was used in the multiplex PCR. A multiplex PCR assay on genomic DNA amplified the CDR3 region of rearranged TCR beta genes. The Illumina HiSeq System was used to sequence the amplified TCR beta libraries as 87-base-pair reads. Concerning the study's data processing: A later analysis tallied around 80 million unique TCR beta chains across the 610 or so repertoires, and about 12 million of those chains were shared by two or more donors. A nearest-neighbor algorithm error-corrected the raw reads and collapsed the reads into unique sequences, merging closely related sequences to remove PCR and sequencing errors. CDR3 sequences were aligned to IMGT reference sequences to assign V, D and J gene segments. For a sequence to be retained, a match of at least six nucleotides to both a V gene segment and a J gene segment was required. A rearrangement was called productive if the CDR3 had no stop codons and remained in frame with V and J, and every other rearrangement was called non-productive. CDR3 was defined by IMGT convention, running from the second conserved V-encoded cysteine to the conserved J-encoded phenylalanine. In an earlier analysis of approximately 500 of the donors, sequences lacking an unambiguous match to a single V gene segment were excluded. An earlier analysis of a few hundred of the donors classified V segments as functional when productive rearrangements were above 56.7% and as segregating when the standard deviation between donors was above 5%. To diagnose cytomegalovirus status from the catalog of TCR beta chain sequences, a statistical classification framework was built. In a later analysis, TCR nucleotide sequences were compared against IMGT/GENE-DB human TR gene sequences so that V and J genes could be assigned. Using the TCRdist pipeline, a later analysis assigned CDR3 sequences along with most-parsimonious VDJ recombination scenarios. In a later analysis, each TCR beta chain was defined by its CDR3 amino acid sequence together with its V-gene family, and reads lacking a unique V-gene family were excluded. A later analysis removed 450 to 600 highly shared, low-generation-probability nucleotide sequences to deal with suspected cross-contamination and a sequencing artifact. For each public chain, a later analysis derived a clonal expansion index from normalized ranks of inferred template counts within each repertoire. Generation probabilities in a later analysis came from a VDJ recombination model fitted to out-of-frame rearrangements, and those results were checked against IGoR. A later analysis scored TCR-TCR, TCR-HLA and TCR-CMV co-occurrence with hypergeometric tests, applying a repertoire-size bias correction to TCR pairs. False discovery rates were estimated in a later analysis by permuting HLA or CMV assignments 20 times. In a later analysis, co-occurring TCRs were grouped using DBSCAN, and TCRdist sequence similarity was added for clustering within HLA-allele-positive subsets. For co-occurrence clustering, repertoires with fewer than 30,000 or more than 120,000 public chains were excluded, along with roughly five repertoires with anomalous nucleotide sharing. What TCRdb holds here is the immuneACCESS table cut down to in-frame rearrangements. Part of the clones is not present; checked against another copy, under half of the missing clones reflect an unresolved V gene, and the others are unexplained. The V and J calls and clone size come from that table; D and trimming were worked out from the DNA. For this sample there are a few hundred thousand clones; approximately 84% appear just once. About 2% of the sample belongs to the ten largest clones.

This clone appeared a few times. Its antigen specificity is not known. Base quality data are lacking; no much larger clone is found one base away. Overall results and qualifications from the work: Some IMGT-functional V segments, including TRBV6-2 and TRBV6-3, could not be told apart with the 87-base-pair reads, so those segments were excluded. Cytomegalovirus status was reported to be diagnosed by the classifier with high specificity and sensitivity in both the original and validation cohorts. Assigning TCR associations to individual alleles was difficult when HLA alleles, especially DR and DQ, strongly co-occurred. Most TCR sequences were seen in very few donors, while some public TCRs were found in many individuals. A later analysis reported that several top co-occurrence clusters appeared linked to parvovirus B19, influenza, CMV and Epstein-Barr virus. This cohort had only TCR beta chains sequenced, and the lack of alpha or paired-chain data limited which features could be detected. Correlated functional status among segregating V segments might be attributable to linkage disequilibrium, but an unknown experimental factor could not be ruled out. The sequencing pipeline was judged likely to have produced a cluster of highly shared sequence variants as a technical artifact. A later genetic analysis reported fewer N-insertions in productive TCRs among donors in an Asian-associated ancestry cluster than the roughly 700-donor mean. A later genetic analysis associated a missense DCLRE1C variant with V-gene and J-gene trimming of TCR beta chains, and an independent cohort replicated the association. A total of 150 to 200 TCR beta chains were listed by the study as associated with cytomegalovirus. Because HLA typing was unavailable for some donors at each locus, only the typed subset was used in association tests. In a later analysis, some 17,000 TCR beta sequences were associated with specific HLA alleles at a false discovery rate of 0.05. Seventeen rarely observed V segments, including chromosome 9 orphons, were excluded from the earlier analysis of some 590 of the donors because counts were too low. In vitro tests confirmed that a few of the cytomegalovirus-associated TCR beta chains recognize cytomegalovirus antigens. Broadly in line with IMGT annotations, most TCR beta V segments showed up in productive rearrangements about 90% or about 30% of the time in an earlier analysis of roughly 590 of the donors. A further reported finding was that TCR beta sequences accurately predicted the HLA-A and HLA-B alleles for most subjects in the first cohort. The authors suggested that the approach could potentially be extended to other disease states and immunological phenotypes. In a later analysis, HLA-associated TCR beta chains were found to be more clonally expanded and to have lower generation probabilities than equally common non-associated chains. Sequencing depth was assumed to be roughly uniform across donors in the presence/absence analyses, though that assumption may not hold. In a later analysis, the rate of TCR association differed among HLA loci, with DRB1 alleles having the most associated TCRs and HLA-C alleles having the fewest. According to a later analysis, most CMV-associated TCR beta chains appeared to be HLA-restricted, and the HLA associations seemed to be driven largely by CMV exposure. Immune exposure information for the cohort was limited to CMV serostatus.

The cohort comprised 710 or so healthy bone marrow donors. All cohort members were sampled while nominally healthy, although unrecorded immune exposures were likely present. The donor tested CMV seropositive and was one of the 289 seropositive cohort members. A peripheral blood sample was collected from each donor, and TCR beta sequencing was performed on peripheral blood mononuclear cells. The Qiagen DNeasy Blood Extraction Kit was used to extract genomic DNA from the blood cell samples. The CDR3 sequence holds 16 residues, the cysteine and phenylalanine included. The entry retains the CDR3 DNA only, 48 bases that are in frame from base 1. From a lookup of the germline V gene (reference sequence), CDR1 and CDR2 are MNHEY and SMNVEV. V lost 7 bases and J lost 6 bases; the stretch between them is 19 bases long.

This TCR came from a woman aged 40 to 50 in good health and CMV-seropositive. What was sequenced was PBMCs. Here the chain combines TRBV27 and TRBJ1-6, and perhaps TRBD1 as D gene, on 5 matching bases. The CDR3 reads CASTQIRGIGNSPLHF. The DNA sequence follows: TGTGCCAGCACCCAAATAAGGGGAATTGGTAATTCACCCCTCCACTTT.